This T cell receptor (beta chain) was recovered during a study of T cells in Graves' hyperthyroidism and ophthalmopathy. General observations from the study: Researchers report that a 13 V-J model separated ophthalmopathy from stable hyperthyroidism.

The study excluded patients with uncontrolled infection, other autoimmune disease, pregnancy or lactation. Thyroid ultrasound and orbital computed tomography, with clinical symptoms and serum thyroxine and TRAb, informed diagnoses. The germline CDR1 and CDR2 sequences are SNHLY and FYNNEI. This CDR3 comprises 13 residues. The V and J ends lost 8 bases and 3 bases respectively, with 11 bases between them. RNA transcripts were the template for amplifying TCR beta CDR3 regions. In the first-round RT-PCR of the TCR CDR3, the HTBI primer set was used. In TCRdb, the multiplex PCR reads were re-called with MiXCR into one record per CDR3 protein. The sample has approximately 420,000 distinct CDR3 sequences, about 15% seen once; the top ten hold over 25%. This clonotype came up many times. Its target is unknown.

V gene TRBV2 combines with J gene TRBJ2-1; no clear D. The sequencing input was blood. The receptor's source is a woman in her 30s with Graves' hyperthyroidism. The CDR3 DNA sequence: TGTGCCAGCTCTCGGATGAACTACAATGAGCAGTTCTTC. It codes for CASSRMNYNEQFF.